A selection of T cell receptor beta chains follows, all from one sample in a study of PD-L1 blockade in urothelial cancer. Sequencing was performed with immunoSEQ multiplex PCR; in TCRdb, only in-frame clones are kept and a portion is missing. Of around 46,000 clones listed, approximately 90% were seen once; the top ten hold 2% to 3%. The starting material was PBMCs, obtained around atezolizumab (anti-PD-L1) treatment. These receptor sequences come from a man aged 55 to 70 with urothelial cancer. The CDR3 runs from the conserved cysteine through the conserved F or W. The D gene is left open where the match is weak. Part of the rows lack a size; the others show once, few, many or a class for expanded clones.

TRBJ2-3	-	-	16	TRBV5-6	CASSLDMGGASDTQYF	TGTGCCAGCAGCTTGGATATGGGGGGGGCCTCAGATACGCAGTATTTT
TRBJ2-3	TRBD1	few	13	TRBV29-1	CSAGTGGIDTQYF	TGCAGCGCGGGGACAGGGGGAATAGATACGCAGTATTTT
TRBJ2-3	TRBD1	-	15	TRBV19	CASSEGQGVQDTQYF	TGTGCCAGTAGTGAGGGACAGGGTGTTCAAGATACGCAGTATTTT
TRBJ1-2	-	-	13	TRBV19	CALTRGANYGYTF	TGTGCCTTAACTCGGGGGGCCAACTATGGCTACACCTTC
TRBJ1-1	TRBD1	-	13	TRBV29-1	CSVEEGGGTEAFF	TGCAGCGTTGAAGAAGGGGGCGGCACTGAAGCTTTCTTT
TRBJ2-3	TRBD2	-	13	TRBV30	CAWGDYSTDTQYF	TGTGCCTGGGGGGACTACAGCACAGATACGCAGTATTTT
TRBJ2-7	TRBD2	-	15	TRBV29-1	CSVEIGLAGGSEQYF	TGCAGCGTTGAAATCGGGCTAGCGGGGGGGAGCGAGCAGTACTTC
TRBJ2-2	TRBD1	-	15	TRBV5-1	CASSPDRAHTGELFF	TGCGCCAGCAGCCCGGACAGGGCTCACACCGGGGAGCTGTTTTTT
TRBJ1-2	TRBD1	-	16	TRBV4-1	CASSPAGQGAMDGYTF	TGCGCCAGCAGCCCTGCCGGACAGGGGGCAATGGATGGCTACACCTTC
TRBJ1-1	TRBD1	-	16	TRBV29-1	CSVEGAGGDVNTEAFF	TGCAGCGTTGAAGGAGCAGGGGGCGATGTCAACACTGAAGCTTTCTTT
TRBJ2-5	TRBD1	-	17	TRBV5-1	CASSLMAGRQGQETQYF	TGCGCCAGCAGCTTGATGGCGGGCAGACAGGGCCAAGAGACCCAGTACTTC
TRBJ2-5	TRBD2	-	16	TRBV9	CASSVYSGGGGETQYF	TGTGCCAGCAGCGTCTATAGCGGGGGGGGAGGAGAGACCCAGTACTTC
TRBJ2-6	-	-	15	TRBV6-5	CASSTSSSGANVLTF	TGTGCCAGCAGTACCTCTAGCTCTGGGGCCAACGTCCTGACTTTC
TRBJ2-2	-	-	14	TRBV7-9	CASHSGLNTGELFF	TGTGCCAGCCACAGCGGGCTGAACACCGGGGAGCTGTTTTTT
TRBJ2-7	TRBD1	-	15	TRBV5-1	CASSRNPGGTYEQYF	TGCGCCAGCAGCAGAAACCCAGGGGGCACGTACGAGCAGTACTTC
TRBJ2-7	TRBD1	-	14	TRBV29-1	CSVMTGGSSYEQYF	TGCAGCGTCATGACAGGGGGTAGCTCCTACGAGCAGTACTTC
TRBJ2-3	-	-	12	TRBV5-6	CASSHRSDTQYF	TGTGCCAGCAGCCACAGATCGGATACGCAGTATTTT
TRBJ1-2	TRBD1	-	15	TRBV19	CASSIPQIGQEHYTF	TGTGCCAGTAGTATACCCCAGATCGGACAGGAGCACTACACCTTC
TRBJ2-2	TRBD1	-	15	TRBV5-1	CASSRDRADTGELFF	TGCGCCAGCAGCCGGGACAGGGCGGACACCGGGGAGCTGTTTTTT
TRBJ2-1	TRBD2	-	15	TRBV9	CASSVWSGGGNEQFF	TGTGCCAGCAGCGTTTGGAGCGGGGGTGGGAATGAGCAGTTCTTC
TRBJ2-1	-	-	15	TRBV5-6	CASSDRDFPFNEQFF	TGTGCCAGCAGCGACCGGGACTTTCCTTTCAATGAGCAGTTCTTC
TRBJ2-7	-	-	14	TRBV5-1	CASSLGASAYEQYF	TGCGCCAGCAGCTTGGGGGCCTCCGCTTACGAGCAGTACTTC
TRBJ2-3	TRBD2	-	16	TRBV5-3	CARSLPHRASGDTQYF	TGTGCCAGAAGCTTGCCCCATCGGGCTAGCGGAGATACGCAGTATTTT
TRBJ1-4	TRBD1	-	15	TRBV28	CASSLWDRGGEKLFF	TGTGCCAGCAGTTTATGGGACAGGGGAGGCGAAAAACTGTTTTTT
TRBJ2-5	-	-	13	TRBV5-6	CASTLFRRETQYF	TGTGCCAGCACTCTATTCCGCCGGGAGACCCAGTACTTC
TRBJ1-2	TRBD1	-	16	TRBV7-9	CASSHLRQGANYGYTF	TGTGCCAGCAGCCATCTAAGACAGGGGGCTAACTATGGCTACACCTTC
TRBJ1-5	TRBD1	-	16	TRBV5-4	CASSLGGTGGSQPQHF	TGTGCCAGCAGCTTGGGAGGGACAGGGGGAAGTCAGCCCCAGCATTTT
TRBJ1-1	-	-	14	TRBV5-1	CASSNGAGNTEAFF	TGCGCCAGCAGCAATGGTGCAGGGAACACTGAAGCTTTCTTT
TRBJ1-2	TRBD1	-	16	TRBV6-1	CASSDAGQAANYGYTF	TGTGCCAGCAGTGATGCCGGACAGGCGGCTAACTATGGCTACACCTTC
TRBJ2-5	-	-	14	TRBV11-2	CASSLVVGQETQYF	TGTGCCAGCAGCTTAGTCGTCGGCCAAGAGACCCAGTACTTC
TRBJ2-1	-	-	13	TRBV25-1	CASTLTNYNEQFF	TGTGCCAGCACCCTGACAAATTACAATGAGCAGTTCTTC
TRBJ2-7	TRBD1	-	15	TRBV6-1	CASSEEGQGSYEQYF	TGTGCCAGCAGTGAAGAGGGACAGGGCTCCTACGAGCAGTACTTC
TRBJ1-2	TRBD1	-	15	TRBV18	CASSPRDRGPYGYTF	TGTGCCAGCTCACCAAGGGACAGGGGCCCCTATGGCTACACCTTC
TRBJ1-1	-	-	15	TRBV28	CASSLQGLSNTEAFF	TGTGCCAGCAGTTTACAGGGGCTTTCGAACACTGAAGCTTTCTTT
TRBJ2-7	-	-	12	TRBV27	CASSPGSYEQYF	TGTGCCAGCTCCCCGGGCTCCTACGAGCAGTACTTC
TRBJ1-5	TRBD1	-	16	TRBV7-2	CASSLLGQGGNQPQHF	TGTGCCAGCAGCTTACTCGGACAGGGCGGCAATCAGCCCCAGCATTTT
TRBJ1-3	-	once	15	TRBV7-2	CASTSTGGGGNTIYF	TGTGCCAGCACCTCAACCGGGGGTGGTGGAAACACCATATATTTT
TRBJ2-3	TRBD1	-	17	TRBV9	CASSVGGTGGTADTQYF	TGTGCCAGCAGCGTAGGGGGGACAGGGGGCACGGCAGATACGCAGTATTTT
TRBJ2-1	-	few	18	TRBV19	CASSIDVAGPSSYNEQFF	TGTGCCAGTAGTATAGATGTCGCGGGGCCCAGCTCCTACAATGAGCAGTTCTTC
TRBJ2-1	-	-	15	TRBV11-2	CASSIMGAGYNEQFF	TGTGCCAGCAGTATAATGGGGGCAGGGTACAATGAGCAGTTCTTC
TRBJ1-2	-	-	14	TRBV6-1	CASSEPDRLYGYTF	TGTGCCAGCAGTGAACCGGACAGACTCTATGGCTACACCTTC
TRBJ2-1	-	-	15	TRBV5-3	CARSFGSGGCNEQFF	TGTGCCAGAAGCTTCGGGTCCGGAGGTTGCAATGAGCAGTTCTTC
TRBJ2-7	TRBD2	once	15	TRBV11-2	CASSKPGGGSYEQYF	TGTGCCAGCAGCAAACCCGGCGGGGGCTCCTACGAGCAGTACTTC
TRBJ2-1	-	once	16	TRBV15	CATSRDGGVSYNEQFF	TGTGCCACCAGCAGAGATGGGGGCGTGTCCTACAATGAGCAGTTCTTC
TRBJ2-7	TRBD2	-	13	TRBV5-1	CASSPGLAHEQYF	TGCGCCAGCAGCCCGGGACTAGCGCACGAGCAGTACTTC